Following are 2 T cell receptor beta chains from one sample sequenced in a study of blood T cell repertoires in COVID-19 (dated by TCRdb to about 2020). The library was generated by the immunoSEQ multiplex PCR assay. Sourced from immuneACCESS, this table was stored by TCRdb with only in-frame sequences that have V and J called. A share of the clones is absent; for the studies checked, an unresolved V gene accounts for under half, and the remainder has no known explanation. The sample data list approximately 89,000 clones, and 92% of these were observed just once. 6.3% of the sample belongs to the ten largest clones. Sequenced: peripheral blood. All receptors derive from a woman aged 55-70 years with active COVID-19.

V is TRBV27 and J is TRBJ1-1; D perhaps matches TRBD1 (5 bases). Deletions cut 0 bases from V and 7 bases from J, with 9 bases between. Germline assignment: CDR1 MNHEY and CDR2 SMNVEV (reference sequence). The CDR3 totals 13 residues. CDR3 loop: CASSLSGGGEAFF. CDR3 sequence (DNA): TGTGCCAGCAGTTTATCTGGGGGAGGTGAAGCTTTCTTT.

This chain uses TRBV28 with TRBJ1-4; the match to TRBD1 covers 9 bases. Trimming at V came to 5 bases and at J to 4 bases, leaving 5 bases not matched to a gene. CDR3 length: 15 amino acids. Germline CDR1 MDHEN, CDR2 SYDVKM. The CDR3 DNA reads TGTGCCAGCAGTGGCCGGGACAGGGTTAATGAAAAACTGTTTTTT. Translated: CASSGRDRVNEKLFF.